This paragraph reports one TCR beta chain. The sample is drawn from a study of blood T cell repertoires in COVID-19. Study summary: The United States, Italy and Spain provided the acute and convalescent COVID-19 samples.

Original processing methods: It was from reference gene primer amplification that nucleated cell counts were estimated. Data came from immunoSEQ multiplex PCR; TCRdb stores just in-frame clones and leaves some out. For V, J and clone size, that table is used; D and trimming come from the DNA. The sample consists of 130,000 or so clones, just under 85% of them appearing once. This CDR3 is built from 15 residues. CDR1 is SGDLS and CDR2 is YYNGEE in the germline V gene. V dropped 2 bases and J dropped 6; count of bases not matched to a gene: 7. Sequencing input: peripheral blood. The rearrangement uses TRBV9 and TRBJ2-5; 10 bases are shared with TRBD1. This sequence was found in a human donor in a cohort sampled during active COVID-19. The CDR3 spells CASSVGGQGTKTQYF. The CDR3 DNA reads as TGTGCCAGCAGCGTGGGGGGACAGGGGACGAAGACCCAGTACTTC.